This TCR beta chain was captured by sequencing in a study of cytomegalovirus exposure and HLA in healthy donors. The PCR used 60 Vbeta and 13 Jbeta primers. Original methodology: The count from a later analysis was about 80 million unique TCR beta chains, some 11 million of them shared. Generated by immunoSEQ multiplex PCR, the TCRdb table keeps only in-frame clones and is missing some. The DNA was the basis for D and trimming; V, J and clone size are from that table. This repertoire shows 120,000 or so clones, about 10% found once; its top ten account for 4.5% to 5%. The V end was cut by 6 bases, the J end by 5 bases, with 14 bases between. The CDR3 length is 14 residues. The germline V gene encodes CDR1 KGHSH and CDR2 LQKENI.

Source material: PBMCs. This sequence originates from a woman between 18 and 29 years old in good health and CMV-seropositive. J is TRBJ2-1 and V is TRBV18, with a weak D call TRBD1 (5 bases). For the CDR3, the DNA is TGTGCCAGCTCGACCCTACTGGGGCACAATGAGCAGTTCTTC. Protein sequence: CASSTLLGHNEQFF. Based on the CDR3 plus reference TRBV18 and TRBJ2-1, the full variable domain is NAGVMQNPRHLVRRRGQEARLRCSPMKGHSHVYWYRQLPEEGLKFMVYLQKENIIDESGMPKERFSAEFPKEGPSILRIQQVVRGDSAAYFCASSTLLGHNEQFFGPGTRLTVL.